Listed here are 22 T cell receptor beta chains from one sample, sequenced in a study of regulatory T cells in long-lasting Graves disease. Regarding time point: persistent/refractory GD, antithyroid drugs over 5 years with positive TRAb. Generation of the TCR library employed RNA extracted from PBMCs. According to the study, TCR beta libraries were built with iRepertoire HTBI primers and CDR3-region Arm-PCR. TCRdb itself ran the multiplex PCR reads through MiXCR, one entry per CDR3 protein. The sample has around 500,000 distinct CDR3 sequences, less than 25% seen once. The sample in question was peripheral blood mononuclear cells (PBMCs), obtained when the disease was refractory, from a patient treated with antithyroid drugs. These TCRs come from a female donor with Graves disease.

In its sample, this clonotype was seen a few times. The CDR3 DNA reads TGTGCCAGCAGCTTAAAGGTGGGGAGCACTGAAGCTTTCTTT. Its protein is CASSLKVGSTEAFF. V is TRBV7-9 and J is TRBJ1-1; D not certain. The CDR3 sequence is 14 residues long. With 2 bases removed from V and 4 bases from J, the gap between germline ends came to 11 bases. The germline V gene encodes CDR1 SEHNR and CDR2 FQNEAQ (reference sequence). Drawing the rest from reference TRBV7-9 and TRBJ1-1, the complete variable domain is DTGVSQNPRHKITKRGQNVTFRCDPISEHNRLYWYRQTLGQGPEFLTYFQNEAQLEKSRLLSDRFSAERPKGSFSTLEIQRTEQGDSAMYLCASSLKVGSTEAFFGQGTRLTVV.

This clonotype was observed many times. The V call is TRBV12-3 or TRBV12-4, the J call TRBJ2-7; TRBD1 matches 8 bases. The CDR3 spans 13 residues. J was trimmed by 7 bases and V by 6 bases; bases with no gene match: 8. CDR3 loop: CASSPIGTGEQYF. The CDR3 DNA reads TGTGCCAGCAGCCCGATAGGGACAGGAGAGCAGTACTTC.

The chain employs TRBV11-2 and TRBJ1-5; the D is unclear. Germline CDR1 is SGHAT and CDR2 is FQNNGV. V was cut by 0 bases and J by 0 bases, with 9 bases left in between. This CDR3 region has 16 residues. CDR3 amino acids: CASSLDRGSSNQPQHF. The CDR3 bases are TGTGCCAGCAGCTTAGACCGAGGGTCTAGCAATCAGCCCCAGCATTTT.

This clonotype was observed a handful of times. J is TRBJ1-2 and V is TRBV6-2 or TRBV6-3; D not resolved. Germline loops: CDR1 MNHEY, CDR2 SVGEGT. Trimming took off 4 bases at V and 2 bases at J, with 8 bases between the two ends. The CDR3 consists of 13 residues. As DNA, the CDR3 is TGTGCCAGCAGTTCTAACGGAAACTATGGCTACACCTTC. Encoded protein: CASSSNGNYGYTF.

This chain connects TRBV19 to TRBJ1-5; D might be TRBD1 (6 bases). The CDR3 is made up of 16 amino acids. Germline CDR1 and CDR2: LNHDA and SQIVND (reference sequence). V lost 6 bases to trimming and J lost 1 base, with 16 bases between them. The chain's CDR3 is CASRPQGRGSNQPQHF. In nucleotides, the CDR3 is TGTGCCAGTAGACCCCAAGGCAGGGGCAGCAATCAGCCCCAGCATTTT.

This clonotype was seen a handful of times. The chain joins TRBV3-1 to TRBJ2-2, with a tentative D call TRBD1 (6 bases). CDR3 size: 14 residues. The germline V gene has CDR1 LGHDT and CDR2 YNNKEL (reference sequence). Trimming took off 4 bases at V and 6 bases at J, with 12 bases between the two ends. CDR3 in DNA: TGTGCCAGCAGCCCTCGACAGGTGTCCGGGGAGCTGTTTTTT. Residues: CASSPRQVSGELFF.

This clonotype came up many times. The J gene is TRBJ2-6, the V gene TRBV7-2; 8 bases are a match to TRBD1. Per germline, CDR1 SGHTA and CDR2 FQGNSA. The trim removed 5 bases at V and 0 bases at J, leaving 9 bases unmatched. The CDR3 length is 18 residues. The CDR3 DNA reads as TGTGCCAGCAGCATTGACAGGGGTCGGTTCTCTGGGGCCAACGTCCTGACTTTC. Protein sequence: CASSIDRGRFSGANVLTF. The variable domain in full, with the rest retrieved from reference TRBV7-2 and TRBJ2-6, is GAGVSQSPSNKVTEKGKDVELRCDPISGHTALYWYRQSLGQGLEFLIYFQGNSAPDKSGLPSDRFSAERTGGSVSTLTIQRTQQEDSAVYLCASSIDRGRFSGANVLTFGAGSRLTVL.

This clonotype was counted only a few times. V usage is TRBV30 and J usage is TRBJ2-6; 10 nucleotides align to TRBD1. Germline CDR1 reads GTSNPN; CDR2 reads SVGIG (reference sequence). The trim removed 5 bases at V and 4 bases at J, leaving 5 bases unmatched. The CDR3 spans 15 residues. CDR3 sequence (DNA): TGTGCCTGGGGTAGACAGGGGGCCGGGGCCAACGTCCTGACTTTC. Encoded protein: CAWGRQGAGANVLTF.

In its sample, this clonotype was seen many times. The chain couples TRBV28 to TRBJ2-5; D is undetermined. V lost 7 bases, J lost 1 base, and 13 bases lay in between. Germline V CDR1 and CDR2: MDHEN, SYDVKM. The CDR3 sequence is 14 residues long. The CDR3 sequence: CASNPYSFQETQYF. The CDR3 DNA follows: TGTGCCAGCAACCCATACAGCTTCCAAGAGACCCAGTACTTC.

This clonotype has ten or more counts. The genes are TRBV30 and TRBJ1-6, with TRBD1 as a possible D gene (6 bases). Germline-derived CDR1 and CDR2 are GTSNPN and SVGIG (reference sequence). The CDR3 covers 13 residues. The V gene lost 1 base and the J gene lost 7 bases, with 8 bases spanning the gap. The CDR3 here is CAWSERGNSPLHF. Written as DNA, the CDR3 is TGTGCCTGGAGTGAGAGGGGGAATTCACCCCTCCACTTT.

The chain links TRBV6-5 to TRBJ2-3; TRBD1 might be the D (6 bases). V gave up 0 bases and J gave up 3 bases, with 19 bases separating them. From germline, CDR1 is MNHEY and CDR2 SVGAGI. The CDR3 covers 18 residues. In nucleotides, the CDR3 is TGTGCCAGCAGTTACTCGAGGACAGCATTGCAAACGACAGATACGCAGTATTTT. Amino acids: CASSYSRTALQTTDTQYF.

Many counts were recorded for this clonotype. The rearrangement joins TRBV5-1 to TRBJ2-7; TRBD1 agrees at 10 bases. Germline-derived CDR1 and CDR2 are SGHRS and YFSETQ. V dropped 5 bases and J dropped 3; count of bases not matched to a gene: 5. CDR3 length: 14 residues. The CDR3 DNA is TGCGCCAGCAGTTCTCGGACAGGGGGCTACGAGCAGTACTTC. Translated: CASSSRTGGYEQYF.

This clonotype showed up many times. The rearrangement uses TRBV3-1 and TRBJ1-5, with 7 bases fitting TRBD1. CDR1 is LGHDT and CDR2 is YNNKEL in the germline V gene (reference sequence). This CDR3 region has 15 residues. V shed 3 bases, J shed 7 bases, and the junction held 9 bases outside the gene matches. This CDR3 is CASSHRGVRGQPQHF. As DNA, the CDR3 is TGTGCCAGCAGCCACCGTGGGGTCAGGGGGCAGCCCCAGCATTTT.

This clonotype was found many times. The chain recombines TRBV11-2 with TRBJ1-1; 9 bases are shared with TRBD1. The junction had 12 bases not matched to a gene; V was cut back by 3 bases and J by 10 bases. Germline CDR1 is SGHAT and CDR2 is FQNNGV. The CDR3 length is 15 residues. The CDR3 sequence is CASSLKNWTGVGAFF. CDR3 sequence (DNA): TGTGCCAGCAGCTTGAAAAACTGGACAGGGGTCGGAGCTTTCTTT.

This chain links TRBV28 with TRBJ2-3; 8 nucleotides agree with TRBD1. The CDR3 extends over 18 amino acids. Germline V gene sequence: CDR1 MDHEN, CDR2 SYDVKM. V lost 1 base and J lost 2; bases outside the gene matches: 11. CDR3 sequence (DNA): TGTGCCAGCAGTTTATTCGGACAGGGCGCCCTGGACACAGATACGCAGTATTTT. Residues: CASSLFGQGALDTDTQYF. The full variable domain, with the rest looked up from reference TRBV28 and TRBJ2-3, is DVKVTQSSRYLVKRTGEKVFLECVQDMDHENMFWYRQDPGLGLRLIYFSYDVKMKEKGDIPEGYSVSREKKERFSLILESASTNQTSMYLCASSLFGQGALDTDTQYFGPGTRLTVL.

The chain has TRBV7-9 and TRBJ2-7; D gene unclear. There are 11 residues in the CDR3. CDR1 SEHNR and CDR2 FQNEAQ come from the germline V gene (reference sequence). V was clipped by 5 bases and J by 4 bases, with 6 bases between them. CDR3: CASSRQYEQYF. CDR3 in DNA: TGTGCCAGCAGCCGACAATACGAGCAGTACTTC.

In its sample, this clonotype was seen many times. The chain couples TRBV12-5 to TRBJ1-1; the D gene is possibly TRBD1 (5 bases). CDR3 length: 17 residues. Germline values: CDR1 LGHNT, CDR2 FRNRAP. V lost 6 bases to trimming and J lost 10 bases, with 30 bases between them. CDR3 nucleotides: TGTGCTAGTGGGAAAAGGGGCTGGGCAGCTCCCCAAGGTGGAGCTTTCTTT. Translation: CASGKRGWAAPQGGAFF.

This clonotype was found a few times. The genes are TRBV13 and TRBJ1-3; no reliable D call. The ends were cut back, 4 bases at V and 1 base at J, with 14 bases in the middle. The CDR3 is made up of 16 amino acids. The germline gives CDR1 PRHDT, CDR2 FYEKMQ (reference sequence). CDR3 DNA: TGTGCCAGCAGCTCTCGGACGGATTTTTCTGGAAACACCATATATTTT. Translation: CASSSRTDFSGNTIYF.

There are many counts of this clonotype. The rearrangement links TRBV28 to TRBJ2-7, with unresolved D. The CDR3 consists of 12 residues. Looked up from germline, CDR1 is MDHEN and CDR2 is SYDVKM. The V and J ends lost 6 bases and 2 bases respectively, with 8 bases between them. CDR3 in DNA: TGTGCCAGCAGCCTGCCCGCCTACGAGCAGTACTTC. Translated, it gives CASSLPAYEQYF.

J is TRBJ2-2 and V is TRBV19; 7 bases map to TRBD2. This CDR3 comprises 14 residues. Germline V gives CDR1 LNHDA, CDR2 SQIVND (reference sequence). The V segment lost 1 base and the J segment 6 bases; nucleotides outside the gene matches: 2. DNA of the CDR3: TGTGCCAGTAGTATAGGGCTAGCGGCCGGGGAGCTGTTTTTT. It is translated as CASSIGLAAGELFF.

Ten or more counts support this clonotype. The CDR3 DNA follows: TGTGCCAGCAGTTTCCGTACCGGGGGCGATAAAAACATTCAGTACTTC. Translation gives CASSFRTGGDKNIQYF. The chain combines TRBV28 with TRBJ2-4; either TRBD1 or TRBD2 may fit D (6 bases each). The CDR3 runs 16 residues. Trimming cost V 3 bases and J 4 bases, with 16 bases left between them. CDR1 and CDR2 (germline): MDHEN, SYDVKM.

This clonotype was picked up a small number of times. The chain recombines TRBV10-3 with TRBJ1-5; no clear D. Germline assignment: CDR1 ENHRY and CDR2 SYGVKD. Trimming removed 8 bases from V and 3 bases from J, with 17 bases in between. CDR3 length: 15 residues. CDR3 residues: CAISFGPAHNQPQHF. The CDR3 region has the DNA TGTGCCATCTCTTTCGGACCCGCACACAATCAGCCCCAGCATTTT.